The text below deals with one T cell receptor beta chain. Its antigen remains unidentified. Base quality data are lacking; no much larger clone is found one base away. This sample was included in a study of beta chain features in type 1 diabetes (dated 2018 in TCRdb). Background on the whole study: Mean age, gender distribution, total cell number and subset yield were not different between patients and healthy donors. In the study, recently diagnosed type 1 diabetes patients and matched healthy donors were compared on the TCRB repertoires of their sorted circulating CD4+ T cell subsets. Whereas all 30 or so donors provided naive and central memory subsets, regulatory and stem cell-like memory subsets were isolated from just 8 patients and about 8 healthy donors. Across all samples, 90 million to 130 million sorted cells were examined, and cell number per subset correlated strongly with RNA yield.

The High Capacity cDNA Reverse Transcription Kit was used to reverse transcribe all of the isolated RNA, meaning that expressed TCRB transcripts were what got sequenced. Deep immunoSEQ sequencing was performed on naive, central memory and regulatory T cell samples, with an average of about 4 million total reads per sample. Sorted cells were lysed in RLT buffer and RNA was extracted with DNase-treated RNeasy Micro or Mini kits, depending on cell number. Each cell subset was processed separately to prevent cross-contamination, with patient and healthy donor samples processed together. TCRB sequences were amplified from cDNA with the immunoSEQ multiplex PCR, producing 87-bp fragments spanning the CDR3 region. Amplicons were sequenced on the Illumina HiSeq platform. From the authors' description of their analysis: Synthetic template baselines were used to correct PCR bias computationally, reads within Hamming distance 2 were collapsed, and singletons that could not be merged were discarded. By aligning reads against IMGT, V, D and J genes, CDR3 length, and insertions or deletions at six rearrangement sites were assigned. Within each subset, clonotype counts were normalized to sorted cell number, after which true diversity and Gini coefficients were computed with the tcR R package. Repertoire sharing was quantified using the overlap coefficient calculated on TCRB nucleotide sequences. As a proxy for the pre-selection repertoire, out-of-frame TCRB sequences from naive cells were analyzed. The table comes from immuneACCESS by way of TCRdb, which keeps in-frame sequences with V and J called. Part of the clones is missing from these tables; in studies checked, under half for an unresolved V gene and the rest for unknown reasons. V, J and clone size were drawn from that table, and D and trimming were deduced from the DNA. The sample table shows roughly 610,000 clones, and less than 20% are seen once. The leading ten clones occupy about 0.093% of the sample.

Summary of the overall study and its limitations: Naive, central memory and regulatory TCRB repertoires appeared more similar among patients than among healthy donors. In all four CD4+ subsets, TCRB CDR3 length was moderately but significantly shorter in type 1 diabetes patients. Because the HLA sub-analyses included only small numbers of individuals, any influence of HLA type on TCRB rearrangement was left unresolved. Shorter templates might be favored by PCR, yet because patient and control samples were amplified and corrected together, any such skew would affect both groups equally. Patients with type 1 diabetes made fewer insertions and deleted more nucleotides at VDJ recombination sites, implying thymic rearrangement abnormalities. Because cDNA rather than genomic DNA was sequenced, highly expressing activated cells could have been over-represented, although no difference in activation and CD3 levels was found between groups.

Each donor gave one peripheral blood draw, averaging approximately 110 mL, which was collected into heparinised tubes. Naive, central memory, regulatory and stem cell-like memory CD4+ T cells were sorted on a BD FACSAria II using a panel including CD45RO, CCR7, CD25, CD127, CD95 and CD27. Purity was above 95% for every sorted population. Right away, PBMCs were isolated by Lymphoprep density gradient centrifugation and were stained directly, with no culture step. So that batch effects would be minimized, each experiment stained and sorted samples in pairs, pairing one healthy donor with one patient. The germline V gene specifies MDHEN as CDR1 and SYDVKM as CDR2. V and J lose 4 bases and 6 bases, and a span of 6 bases separates them. Its CDR3 holds 12 amino acids, cysteine through phenylalanine. The CDR3 DNA has 36 bases and is translated from base 1.

Recombination connected TRBV28 to TRBJ2-2; no D gene is confidently identified. The origin of this receptor is a man aged 18 to 30 in good health. Sequenced material: naive CD4+ T cells from blood. This sample's cell subset or site label indicates: true naive CD4+ T cells. CDR3 protein: CASSYRAGELFF. The DNA sequence is as follows: TGTGCCAGCAGTTATAGGGCCGGGGAGCTGTTTTTT.